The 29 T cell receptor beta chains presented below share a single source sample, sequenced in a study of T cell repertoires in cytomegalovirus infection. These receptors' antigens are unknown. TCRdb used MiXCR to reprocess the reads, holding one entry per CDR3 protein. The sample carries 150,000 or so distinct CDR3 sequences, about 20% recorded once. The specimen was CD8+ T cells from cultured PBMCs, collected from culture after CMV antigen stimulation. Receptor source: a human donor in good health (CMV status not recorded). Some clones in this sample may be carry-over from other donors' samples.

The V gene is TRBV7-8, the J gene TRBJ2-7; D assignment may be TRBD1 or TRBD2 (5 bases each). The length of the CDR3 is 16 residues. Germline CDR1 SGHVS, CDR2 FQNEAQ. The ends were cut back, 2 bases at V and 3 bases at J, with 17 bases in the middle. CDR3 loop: CASSLYGWGSIYEQYF. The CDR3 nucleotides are TGTGCCAGCAGCTTATATGGCTGGGGGTCGATCTACGAGCAGTACTTC.

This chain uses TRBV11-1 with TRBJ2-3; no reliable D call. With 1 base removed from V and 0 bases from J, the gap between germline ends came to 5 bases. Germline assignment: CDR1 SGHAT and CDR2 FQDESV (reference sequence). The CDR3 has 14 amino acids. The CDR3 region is CASSLDWSTDTQYF. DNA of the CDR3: TGTGCCAGCAGCTTAGATTGGAGCACAGATACGCAGTATTTT.

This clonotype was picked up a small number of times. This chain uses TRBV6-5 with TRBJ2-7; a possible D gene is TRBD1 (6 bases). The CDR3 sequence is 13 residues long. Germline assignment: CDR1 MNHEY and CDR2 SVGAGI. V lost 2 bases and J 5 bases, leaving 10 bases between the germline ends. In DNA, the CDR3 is TGTGCCAGCAGTTACGCACAGGGTGACGAGCAGTACTTC. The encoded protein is CASSYAQGDEQYF.

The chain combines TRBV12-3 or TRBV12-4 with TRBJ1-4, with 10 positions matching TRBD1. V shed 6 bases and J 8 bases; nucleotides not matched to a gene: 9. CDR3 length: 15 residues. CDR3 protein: CASSLSGTGEEKLFF. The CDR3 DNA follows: TGTGCCAGCAGCCTATCCGGGACAGGGGAGGAAAAACTGTTTTTT.

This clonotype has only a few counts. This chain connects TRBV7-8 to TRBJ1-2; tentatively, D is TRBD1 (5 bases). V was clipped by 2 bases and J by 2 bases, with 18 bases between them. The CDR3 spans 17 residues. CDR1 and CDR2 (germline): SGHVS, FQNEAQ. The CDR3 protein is CASSLKSGQSGNYGYTF. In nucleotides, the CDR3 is TGTGCCAGCAGCTTAAAGTCGGGGCAAAGTGGAAACTATGGCTACACCTTC.

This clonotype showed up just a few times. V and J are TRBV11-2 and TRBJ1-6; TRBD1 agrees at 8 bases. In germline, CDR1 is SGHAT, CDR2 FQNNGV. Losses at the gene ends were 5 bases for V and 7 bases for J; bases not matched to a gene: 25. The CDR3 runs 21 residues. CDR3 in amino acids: CASSTFPTGGDGVLRNSPLHF. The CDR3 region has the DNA TGTGCCAGCAGCACCTTCCCAACAGGGGGAGATGGTGTGTTGAGGAATTCACCCCTCCACTTT.

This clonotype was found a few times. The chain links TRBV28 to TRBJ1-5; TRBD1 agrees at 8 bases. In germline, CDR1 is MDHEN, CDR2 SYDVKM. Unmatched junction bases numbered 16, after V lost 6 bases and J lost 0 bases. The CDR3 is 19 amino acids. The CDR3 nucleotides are TGTGCCAGCAGCCATCCGGCCAAGACAGGGGTTTATAGCAATCAGCCCCAGCATTTT. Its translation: CASSHPAKTGVYSNQPQHF.

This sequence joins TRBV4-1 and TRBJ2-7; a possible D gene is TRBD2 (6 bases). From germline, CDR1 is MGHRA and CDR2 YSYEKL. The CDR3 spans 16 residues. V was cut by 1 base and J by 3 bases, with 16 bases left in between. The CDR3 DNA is TGCGCCAGCAGCCAAGCCTTCGGGGGTGTCGGCTACGAGCAGTACTTC. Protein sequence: CASSQAFGGVGYEQYF.

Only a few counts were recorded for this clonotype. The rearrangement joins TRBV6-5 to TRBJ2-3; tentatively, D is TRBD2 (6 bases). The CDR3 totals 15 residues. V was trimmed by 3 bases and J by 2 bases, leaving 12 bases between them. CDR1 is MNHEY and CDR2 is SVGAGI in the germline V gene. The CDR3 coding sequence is TGTGCCAGCAGTTATGGAGGGGAGACCACAGATACGCAGTATTTT. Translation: CASSYGGETTDTQYF.

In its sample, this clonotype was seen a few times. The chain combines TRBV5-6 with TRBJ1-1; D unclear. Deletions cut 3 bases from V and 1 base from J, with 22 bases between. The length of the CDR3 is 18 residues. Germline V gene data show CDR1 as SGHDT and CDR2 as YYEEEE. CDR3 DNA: TGTGCCAGCAGCTCCTTCGGGCCCGAAACGGACCAGAACACTGAAGCTTTCTTT. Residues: CASSSFGPETDQNTEAFF.

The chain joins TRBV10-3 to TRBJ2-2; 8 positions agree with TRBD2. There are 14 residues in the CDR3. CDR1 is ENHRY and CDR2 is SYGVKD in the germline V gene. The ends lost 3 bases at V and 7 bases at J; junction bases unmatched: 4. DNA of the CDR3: TGTGCCATCAGTGAACCCGGGGGGGACGGGGAGCTGTTTTTT. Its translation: CAISEPGGDGELFF.

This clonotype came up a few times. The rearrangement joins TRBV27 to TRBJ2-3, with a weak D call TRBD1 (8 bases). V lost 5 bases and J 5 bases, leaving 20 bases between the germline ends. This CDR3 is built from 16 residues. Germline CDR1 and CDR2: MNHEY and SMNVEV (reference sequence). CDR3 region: CASSTGGGVGRDTQYF. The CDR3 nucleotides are TGTGCCAGCAGTACAGGGGGGGGAGTTGGAAGAGATACGCAGTATTTT.

DNA for the CDR3: TGTGCCAGCAGGGTTAACTATGGCTACACCTTC. Translation: CASRVNYGYTF. The chain uses TRBV2 and TRBJ1-2; D gene unclear. The V gene lost 6 bases and the J gene lost 1 base, with 3 bases spanning the gap. Germline-derived CDR1 and CDR2 are SNHLY and FYNNEI. The CDR3 is 11 amino acids.

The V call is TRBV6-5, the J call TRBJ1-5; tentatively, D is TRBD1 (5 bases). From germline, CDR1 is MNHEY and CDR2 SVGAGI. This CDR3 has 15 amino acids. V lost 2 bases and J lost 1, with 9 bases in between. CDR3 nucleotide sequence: TGTGCCAGCAGTTACGGGGCAGAAAGCAATCAGCCCCAGCATTTT. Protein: CASSYGAESNQPQHF.

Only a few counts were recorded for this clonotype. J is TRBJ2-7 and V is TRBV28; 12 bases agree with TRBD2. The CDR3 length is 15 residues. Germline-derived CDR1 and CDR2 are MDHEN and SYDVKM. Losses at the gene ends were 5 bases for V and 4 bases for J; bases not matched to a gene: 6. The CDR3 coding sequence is TGTGCCAGCAGTCCCTCTAGCGGGGGGGATTACGAGCAGTACTTC. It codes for CASSPSSGGDYEQYF.

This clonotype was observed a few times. The DNA of the CDR3 is TGTGCCAGCAGTCAACCGGGACGTGTTGTGGGCTACACCTTC. Translated, it gives CASSQPGRVVGYTF. This chain links TRBV12-3 or TRBV12-4 with TRBJ1-2, with D perhaps matching TRBD1 (5 bases). V lost 5 bases and J 8 bases, leaving 18 bases between the germline ends. The CDR3 spans 14 residues.

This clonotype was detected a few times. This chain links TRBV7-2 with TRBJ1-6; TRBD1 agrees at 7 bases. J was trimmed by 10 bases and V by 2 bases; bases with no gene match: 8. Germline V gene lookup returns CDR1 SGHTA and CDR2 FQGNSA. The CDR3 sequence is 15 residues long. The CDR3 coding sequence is TGTGCCAGCAGCTTACTCGGTAGGGACAGATCACCCCTCCACTTT. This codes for CASSLLGRDRSPLHF.

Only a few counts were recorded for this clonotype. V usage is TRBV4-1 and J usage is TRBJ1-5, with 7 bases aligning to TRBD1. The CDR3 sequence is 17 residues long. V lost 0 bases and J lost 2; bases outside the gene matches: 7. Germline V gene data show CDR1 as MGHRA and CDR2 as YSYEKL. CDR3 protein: CASSQENRGMGNQPQHF. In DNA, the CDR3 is TGCGCCAGCAGCCAAGAAAACAGGGGAATGGGCAATCAGCCCCAGCATTTT.

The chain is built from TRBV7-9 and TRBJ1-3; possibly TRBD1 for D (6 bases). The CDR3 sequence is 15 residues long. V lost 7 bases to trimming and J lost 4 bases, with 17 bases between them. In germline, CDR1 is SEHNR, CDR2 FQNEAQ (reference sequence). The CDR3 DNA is TGTGCCAGCACGGACAGCCTTAGACGGGGAAACACCATATATTTT. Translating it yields CASTDSLRRGNTIYF.

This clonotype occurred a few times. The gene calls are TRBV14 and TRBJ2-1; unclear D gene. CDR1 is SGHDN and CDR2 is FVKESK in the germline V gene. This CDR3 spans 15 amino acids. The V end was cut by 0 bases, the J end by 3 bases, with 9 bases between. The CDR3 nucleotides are TGTGCCAGCAGCCAAGAAGTCGGGCTCTACAATGAGCAGTTCTTC. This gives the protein CASSQEVGLYNEQFF.

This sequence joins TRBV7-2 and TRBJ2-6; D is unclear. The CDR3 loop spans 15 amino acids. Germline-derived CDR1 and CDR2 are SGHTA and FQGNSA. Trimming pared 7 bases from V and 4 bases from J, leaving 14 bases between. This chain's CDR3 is CASTLARAGANVLTF. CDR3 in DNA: TGTGCCAGCACCCTCGCCCGTGCCGGGGCCAACGTCCTGACTTTC.

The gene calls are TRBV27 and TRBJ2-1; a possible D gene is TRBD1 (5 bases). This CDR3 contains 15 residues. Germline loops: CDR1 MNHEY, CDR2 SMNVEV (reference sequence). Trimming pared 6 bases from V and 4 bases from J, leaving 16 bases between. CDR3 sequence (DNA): TGTGCCAGCAGGATGCGACAGTTTCCTTACAATGAGCAGTTCTTC. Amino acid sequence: CASRMRQFPYNEQFF.

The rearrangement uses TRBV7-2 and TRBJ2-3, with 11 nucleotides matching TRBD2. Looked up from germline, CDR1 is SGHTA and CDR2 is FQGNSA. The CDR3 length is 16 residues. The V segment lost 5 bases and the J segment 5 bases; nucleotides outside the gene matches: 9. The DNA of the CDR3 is TGTGCCAGCAGCATAGGGACTAGCGGTGTACAAGATACGCAGTATTTT. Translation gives CASSIGTSGVQDTQYF.

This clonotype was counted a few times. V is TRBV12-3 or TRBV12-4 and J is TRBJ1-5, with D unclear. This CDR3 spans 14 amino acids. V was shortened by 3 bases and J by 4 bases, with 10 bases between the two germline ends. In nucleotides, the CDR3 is TGTGCCAGCAGTTTTGGTTCAGTGAATCAGCCCCAGCATTTT. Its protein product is CASSFGSVNQPQHF.

The CDR3 region has the DNA TGTGCCAGCAGTTTATGGCCCGGGACAGGGGAGTGGGTACGAACCGGGGAGCTGTTTTTT. Amino acids: CASSLWPGTGEWVRTGELFF. The rearrangement uses TRBV27 and TRBJ2-2, with 10 bases aligning to TRBD1. The V segment lost 1 base and the J segment 5 bases; nucleotides outside the gene matches: 16. This CDR3 has 20 residues. CDR1 is MNHEY and CDR2 is SMNVEV in the germline V gene (reference sequence).

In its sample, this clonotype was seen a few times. This CDR3 reads CASSPLQQYGPQPQHF. DNA of the CDR3: TGTGCCAGCAGCCCCCTCCAGCAGTATGGTCCGCAGCCCCAGCATTTT. V usage is TRBV28 and J usage is TRBJ1-5; unclear D gene. The CDR3 is made up of 16 amino acids. Trimming cost V 6 bases and J 7 bases, with 22 bases left between them. Germline loops: CDR1 MDHEN, CDR2 SYDVKM.

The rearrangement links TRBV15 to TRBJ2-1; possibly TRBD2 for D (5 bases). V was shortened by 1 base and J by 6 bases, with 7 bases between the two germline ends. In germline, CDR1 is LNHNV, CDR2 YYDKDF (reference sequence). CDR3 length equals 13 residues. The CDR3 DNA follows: TGTGCCACCAGCAGAGCCAGCGGCAATGAGCAGTTCTTC. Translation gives CATSRASGNEQFF.

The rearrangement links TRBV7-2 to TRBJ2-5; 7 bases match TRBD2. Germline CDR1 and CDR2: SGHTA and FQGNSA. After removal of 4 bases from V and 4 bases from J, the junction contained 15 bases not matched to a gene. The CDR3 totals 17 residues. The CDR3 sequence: CASSYYPAMGGRETQYF. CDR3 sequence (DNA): TGTGCCAGCAGCTACTACCCCGCGATGGGAGGGCGAGAGACCCAGTACTTC.

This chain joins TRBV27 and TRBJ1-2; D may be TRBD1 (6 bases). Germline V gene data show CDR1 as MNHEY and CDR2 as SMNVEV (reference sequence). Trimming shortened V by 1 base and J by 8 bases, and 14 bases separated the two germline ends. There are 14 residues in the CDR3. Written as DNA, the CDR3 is TGTGCCAGCAGTTTATTGGGGGCCTCGGTAGGCTACACCTTC. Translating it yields CASSLLGASVGYTF.